This TCR beta chain comes out of a study of shared clonotypes between healthy human individuals. Study outcomes and limitations: Tissue TCR repertoires likely differ from these blood-only repertoires. The authors expected sequencing depth to affect clonotype sharing among donors.

Per the original methods: Junction-only sequences produced by ImmunoSEQ had no quality scores, so filtering differed. The protocol was immunoSEQ multiplex PCR, while the TCRdb copy is restricted to in-frame clones and leaves out a portion. V, J and clone size were drawn from that table, and D and trimming were deduced from the DNA. The sample has a few hundred thousand clones; 70% to 80% are singletons. This CDR3 is 12 amino acids long. V was trimmed by 5 bases and J by 7 bases, leaving 9 bases between them. Germline V gives CDR1 LNHDA, CDR2 SQIVND (reference sequence). A single count supports this clone. What it recognizes is unknown.

The chain is built from TRBV19 and TRBJ2-1; D ambiguous. Sequencing was performed on PBMCs. The TCR was taken from a woman in her thirties or forties in good health. Some clones in this sample may be carry-over from other donors' samples. The CDR3: CASSVWGNEQFF. The CDR3 DNA sequence: TGTGCCAGTAGTGTCTGGGGTAATGAGCAGTTCTTC.